One sample yielded the 19 T cell receptor beta chains listed below, sequenced in a study of blood T cell repertoires in COVID-19 (TCRdb year 2020). Library generation was performed with the immunoSEQ multiplex PCR assay. TCRdb stores this immuneACCESS table with in-frame sequences only. Part of the clones is absent; in the studies checked, under half of the shortfall reflects unresolved V genes, and no reason is known for the rest. This sample has about 140,000 clones in its table, and 84% of those were observed once. Around 8% of the sample lies in the top ten. What was sequenced was peripheral blood. The receptors come from a human donor in a cohort sampled during active COVID-19.

The chain has TRBV7-2 and TRBJ1-4, with 11 positions matching TRBD1. Germline V gives CDR1 SGHTA, CDR2 FQGNSA. This CDR3 region has 15 residues. V lost 5 bases, J lost 7 bases, and 6 bases stayed unmatched. The CDR3 protein is CASSPDRGLGEKLFF. In DNA form, the CDR3 reads TGTGCCAGCAGCCCGGACAGGGGGCTGGGTGAAAAACTGTTTTTT.

The table lists this clone with a few counts. J is TRBJ1-5 and V is TRBV6-5, with a tentative D call TRBD1 (6 bases). CDR3 size: 15 residues. V was shortened by 6 bases and J by 7 bases, with 19 bases between the two germline ends. The germline gives CDR1 MNHEY, CDR2 SVGAGI. The CDR3 sequence: CASSAGARGVQPQHF. The CDR3 DNA sequence: TGTGCCAGCAGCGCGGGGGCGAGGGGAGTCCAGCCCCAGCATTTT.

The genes are TRBV6-5 and TRBJ1-1; D gene uncertain. The germline gives CDR1 MNHEY, CDR2 SVGAGI. V was trimmed by 7 bases and J by 6 bases, leaving 18 bases between them. The CDR3 runs 14 residues. DNA for the CDR3: TGTGCCAGCACCCGAACGAGGGATAGGGCTGAAGCTTTCTTT. Translating gives CASTRTRDRAEAFF.

The rearrangement joins TRBV5-4 to TRBJ2-5; tentative D call: TRBD2 (6 bases). In germline, CDR1 is SGHNT, CDR2 YYREEE (reference sequence). Trimming shortened V by 5 bases and J by 5 bases, and 13 bases separated the two germline ends. This CDR3 has 13 amino acids. The CDR3 loop is CASSLREAETQYF. DNA for the CDR3: TGTGCCAGCAGTCTTAGGGAGGCGGAGACCCAGTACTTC.

V is TRBV2 and J is TRBJ1-4; 8 bases agree with TRBD1. Trimming at V came to 6 bases and at J to 3 bases, leaving 6 bases not matched to a gene. Germline values: CDR1 SNHLY, CDR2 FYNNEI. The CDR3 length is 15 residues. CDR3 protein: CASRARDRPNEKLFF. In DNA, the CDR3 is TGTGCCAGCAGAGCCCGGGACAGGCCTAATGAAAAACTGTTTTTT.

The chain employs TRBV6-5 and TRBJ2-7; D is perhaps TRBD1 (6 bases). Trimming took off 6 bases at V and 1 base at J, with 16 bases between the two ends. This CDR3 is 15 amino acids long. Germline V gene lookup returns CDR1 MNHEY and CDR2 SVGAGI. CDR3 amino acids: CASSTGTPFSYEQYF. CDR3 sequence (DNA): TGTGCCAGCAGCACCGGGACACCCTTTTCCTACGAGCAGTACTTC.

The V call is TRBV21-1, the J call TRBJ2-7; the DNA was not used to check the table's D call, TRBD2. TRBV21-1 is a recognized pseudogene. CDR3 size: 18 residues. This CDR3 is CASSKLAGGNALGYEQYF. CDR3 in DNA: TGTGCCAGCAGCAAACTAGCGGGGGGAAACGCCTTAGGGTACGAGCAGTACTTC.

The V and J genes are TRBV7-9 and TRBJ2-7; maybe TRBD1 (6 bases). Trimming took off 5 bases at V and 1 base at J, with 9 bases between the two ends. Germline CDR1 reads SEHNR; CDR2 reads FQNEAQ (reference sequence). The CDR3 loop spans 13 amino acids. This chain's CDR3 is CASSHRDSYEQYF. Here the CDR3 DNA reads TGTGCCAGCAGCCACAGGGATTCCTACGAGCAGTACTTC.

The chain couples TRBV5-1 to TRBJ1-1; 8 bases are a match to TRBD1. J gave up 1 base and V 2 bases, and 4 bases lay outside the gene matches. Germline CDR1 reads SGHRS; CDR2 reads YFSETQ. This CDR3 region has 15 residues. The CDR3 coding sequence is TGCGCCAGCAGCTTACAGGGGGAAAGGAACACTGAAGCTTTCTTT. Encoded protein: CASSLQGERNTEAFF.

The chain has TRBV29-1 and TRBJ2-2; no firm D call. CDR1 and CDR2 from the germline V gene are SQVTM and ANQGSEA. The CDR3 has 11 residues. V lost 7 bases and J 4 bases, leaving 7 bases between the germline ends. CDR3 coding DNA: TGCAGCGCCCTAAGCACCGGGGAGCTGTTTTTT. Translating it yields CSALSTGELFF.

The chain recombines TRBV11-3 with TRBJ1-1; D not certain. Trimming removed 3 bases at V and 3 bases at J, with 8 bases between. This CDR3 region has 13 residues. Germline V gives CDR1 SGHNT, CDR2 YENEEA. The CDR3 region is CASSLRGDTEAFF. The CDR3 region has the DNA TGTGCCAGCAGCTTGCGGGGAGACACTGAAGCTTTCTTT. The entire variable domain, with the rest obtained from reference TRBV11-3 and TRBJ1-1, is as follows: EAGVVQSPRYKIIEKKQPVAFWCNPISGHNTLYWYLQNLGQGPELLIRYENEEAVDDSQLPKDRFSAERLKGVDSTLKIQPAELGDSAVYLCASSLRGDTEAFFGQGTRLTVV.

This clone has just one count. This chain uses TRBV5-1 with TRBJ1-1; TRBD1 is a possible D gene (5 bases). Germline V gives CDR1 SGHRS, CDR2 YFSETQ. The CDR3 spans 14 residues. V lost 4 bases and J lost 1, with 11 bases in between. This chain's CDR3 is CASSHGGGNTEAFF. DNA of the CDR3: TGCGCCAGCAGCCACGGCGGGGGGAACACTGAAGCTTTCTTT.

The chain joins TRBV25-1 to TRBJ2-5; 12 bases are shared with TRBD1. The germline V gene has CDR1 MGHDK and CDR2 SYGVNS. The V gene end was trimmed by 3 bases and the J gene end by 5 bases; junction bases not matched to a gene: 7. The CDR3 sequence is 16 residues long. CDR3 sequence reads: CASSDRGQGARETQYF. The DNA of the CDR3 is TGTGCCAGCAGTGACCGGGGACAGGGGGCGCGTGAGACCCAGTACTTC.

The chain joins TRBV2 to TRBJ2-5, with 10 bases aligning to TRBD2. The CDR3 covers 14 residues. CDR1 and CDR2 from the germline V gene are SNHLY and FYNNEI. Unmatched junction bases numbered 9, after V lost 7 bases and J lost 7 bases. DNA for the CDR3: TGTGCCAGCAATCTAGCGGGGGCCGTGGGGACCCAGTACTTC. Translating gives CASNLAGAVGTQYF.

The V call is TRBV5-1, the J call TRBJ2-2; D is perhaps TRBD1 (7 bases). This CDR3 has 15 amino acids. Germline-derived CDR1 and CDR2 are SGHRS and YFSETQ. Deletions cut 0 bases from V and 4 bases from J, with 10 bases between. CDR3 loop: CASSLDRGGTGELFF. The CDR3 DNA reads as TGCGCCAGCAGCTTGGACAGGGGAGGCACCGGGGAGCTGTTTTTT.

The CDR3 DNA follows: TGTGCCAGTAGTACGCCGGGGACAGGGGGCAGTTATGGCTACACCTTC. This encodes CASSTPGTGGSYGYTF. The chain combines TRBV19 with TRBJ1-2; 12 nucleotides align to TRBD1. Germline values: CDR1 LNHDA, CDR2 SQIVND (reference sequence). The V and J ends lost 4 bases and 5 bases, in that order; junction bases with no gene match: 8. The CDR3 sequence is 16 residues long.

The CDR3 loop reads CASSLSRIKNEQYF. CDR3 coding DNA: TGTGCCAGCAGCTTATCTAGGATTAAGAACGAGCAGTACTTC. This chain joins TRBV7-9 and TRBJ2-7, with D unclear. The V gene's germline CDR1 is SEHNR and CDR2 FQNEAQ (reference sequence). The CDR3 has 14 residues. The germline V and J ends were trimmed by 2 bases and 5 bases, with 13 bases remaining between them. Variable domain in full (rest from reference TRBV7-9 and TRBJ2-7): DTGVSQNPRHKITKRGQNVTFRCDPISEHNRLYWYRQTLGQGPEFLTYFQNEAQLEKSRLLSDRFSAERPKGSFSTLEIQRTEQGDSAMYLCASSLSRIKNEQYFGPGTRLTVT.

J is TRBJ1-1 and V is TRBV19; D is perhaps TRBD1 (5 bases). The CDR3 is 16 amino acids. Germline V gives CDR1 LNHDA, CDR2 SQIVND (reference sequence). Trimming removed 1 base at V and 1 base at J, with 13 bases between. The CDR3, as DNA: TGTGCCAGTAGTATAGTTAGGGCAGGGCGGAACACTGAAGCTTTCTTT. This translates into CASSIVRAGRNTEAFF.

This chain links TRBV28 with TRBJ1-5; D remains unclear. In germline, CDR1 is MDHEN, CDR2 SYDVKM. The CDR3 length is 14 residues. Trimming took off 3 bases at V and 1 base at J, with 7 bases between the two ends. Here the CDR3 reads CASSFGLSNQPQHF. CDR3 nucleotides: TGTGCCAGCAGTTTTGGCCTGAGCAATCAGCCCCAGCATTTT.